This TCR beta chain was profiled in a study of T cell responses to AZD1222 COVID-19 vaccine. Only in-frame clones appear in the TCRdb table, and some are missing; sequencing was by immunoSEQ multiplex PCR. The sample lists some 93,000 clones, roughly 90% occurring once. CDR3 size: 13 residues. V shed 4 bases and J shed 2 bases, with 10 bases lying between them. Germline CDR1 is SGHDT and CDR2 is YYEEEE. Sequenced material: peripheral blood, taken 28 days after the second AZD1222 dose. This TCR derives from an adult who received the AZD1222 COVID-19 vaccine. The rearrangement uses TRBV5-6 and TRBJ2-7; tentative D call: TRBD1 (6 bases). As DNA, the CDR3 is TGTGCCAGCAGCCGGGACACTGCCTACGAGCAGTACTTC. Translating gives CASSRDTAYEQYF.